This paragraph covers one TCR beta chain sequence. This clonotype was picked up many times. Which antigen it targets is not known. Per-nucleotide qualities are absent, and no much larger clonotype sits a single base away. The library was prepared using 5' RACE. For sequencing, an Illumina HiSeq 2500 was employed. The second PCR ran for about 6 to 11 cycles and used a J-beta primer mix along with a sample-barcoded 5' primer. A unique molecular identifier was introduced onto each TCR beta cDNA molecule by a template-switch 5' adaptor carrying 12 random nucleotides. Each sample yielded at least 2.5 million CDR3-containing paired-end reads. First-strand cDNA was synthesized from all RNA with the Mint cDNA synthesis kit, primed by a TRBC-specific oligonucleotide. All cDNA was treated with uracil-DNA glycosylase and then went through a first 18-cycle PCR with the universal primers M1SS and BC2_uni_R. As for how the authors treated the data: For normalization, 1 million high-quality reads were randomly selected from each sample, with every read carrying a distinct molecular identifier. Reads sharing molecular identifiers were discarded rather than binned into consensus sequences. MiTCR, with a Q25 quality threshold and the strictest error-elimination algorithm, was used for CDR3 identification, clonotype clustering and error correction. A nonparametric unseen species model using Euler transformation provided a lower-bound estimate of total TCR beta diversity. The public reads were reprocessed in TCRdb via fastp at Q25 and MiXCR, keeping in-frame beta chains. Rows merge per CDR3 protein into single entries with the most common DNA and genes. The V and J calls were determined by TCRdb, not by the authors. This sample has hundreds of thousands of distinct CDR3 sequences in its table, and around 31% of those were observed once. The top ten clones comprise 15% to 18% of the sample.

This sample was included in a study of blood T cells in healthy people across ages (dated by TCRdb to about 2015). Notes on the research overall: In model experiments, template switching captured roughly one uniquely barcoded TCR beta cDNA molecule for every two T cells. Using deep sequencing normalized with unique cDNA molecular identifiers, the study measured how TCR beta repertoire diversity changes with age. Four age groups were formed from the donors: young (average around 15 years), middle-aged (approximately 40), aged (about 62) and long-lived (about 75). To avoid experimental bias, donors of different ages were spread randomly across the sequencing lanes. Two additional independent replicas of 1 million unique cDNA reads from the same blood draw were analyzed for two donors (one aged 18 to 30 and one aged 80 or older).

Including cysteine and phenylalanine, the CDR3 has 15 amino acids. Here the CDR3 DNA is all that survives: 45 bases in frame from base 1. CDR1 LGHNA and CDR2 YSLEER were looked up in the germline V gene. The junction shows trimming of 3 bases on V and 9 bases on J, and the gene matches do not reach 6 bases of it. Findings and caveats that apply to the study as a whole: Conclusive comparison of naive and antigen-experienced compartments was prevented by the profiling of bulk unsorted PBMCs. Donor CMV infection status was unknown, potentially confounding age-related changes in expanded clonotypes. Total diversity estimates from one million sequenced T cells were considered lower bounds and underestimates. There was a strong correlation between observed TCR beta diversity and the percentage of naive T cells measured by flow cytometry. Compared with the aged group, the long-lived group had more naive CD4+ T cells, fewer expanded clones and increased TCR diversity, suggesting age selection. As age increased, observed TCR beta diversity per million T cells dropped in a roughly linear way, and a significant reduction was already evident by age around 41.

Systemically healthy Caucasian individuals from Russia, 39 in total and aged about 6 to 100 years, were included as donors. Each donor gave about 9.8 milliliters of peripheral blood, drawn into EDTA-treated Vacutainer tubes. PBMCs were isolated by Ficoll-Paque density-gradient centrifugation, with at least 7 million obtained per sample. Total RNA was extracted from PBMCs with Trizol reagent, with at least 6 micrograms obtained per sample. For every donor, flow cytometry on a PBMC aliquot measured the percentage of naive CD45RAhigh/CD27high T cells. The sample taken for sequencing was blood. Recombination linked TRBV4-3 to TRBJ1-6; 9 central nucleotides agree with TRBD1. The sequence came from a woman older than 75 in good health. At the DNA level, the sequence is TGCGCCAGCAGCCACTCCGGGACAGGGCGTTCACCCCTCCACTTT. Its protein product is CASSHSGTGRSPLHF.